A selection of T cell receptor beta chains follows, all from one sample in a study of shared clonotypes between healthy human individuals. Some clones are missing from TCRdb's copy, which holds only in-frame ones; the method was immunoSEQ multiplex PCR. This sample carries 650,000 to 700,000 clones, roughly 88% of them seen once, and the ten largest clones take 34%. Sequenced material: memory CD8+ T cells from PBMCs. Source of these receptors: a man younger than 35 in good health. Some clones in this sample may be carry-over from other donors' samples. Both conserved end residues are part of each CDR3. Fields, in order: D gene, V gene, J gene, CDR3 length, clone size, CDR3 DNA, CDR3 protein. A D gene is named only where the DNA matches it firmly. Size is omitted from some rows. Given values are once, few, many or a class for expanded clones.

TRBD1	TRBV15	TRBJ2-7	14	-	TGTGCCACCAGCACACCCGACAGGGGCTACGAGCAGTACTTC	CATSTPDRGYEQYF
-	TRBV10-2	TRBJ2-7	15	-	TGCGCCAGCAGTGAGTCTGTCGGGCAGTCCTACGAGCAGTACTTC	CASSESVGQSYEQYF
TRBD1	TRBV2	TRBJ1-1	17	-	TGTGCCAGTCCTGCCGGGACAGAGAACTCCCACCCCCAGGGAGCTTTCTTT	CASPAGTENSHPQGAFF
TRBD2	TRBV6-5	TRBJ2-7	16	once	TGTGCCAGCAGTTACTCGGTTTATGGCGGGGGCTACGAGCAGTACTTC	CASSYSVYGGGYEQYF
-	TRBV10-3	TRBJ1-5	14	-	TGTGCCACCACCGGGGGACCGGGCAATCAGCCCCAGCATTTT	CATTGGPGNQPQHF
TRBD1	TRBV29-1	TRBJ1-2	13	-	TGCAGCGTTGACCCCCCAGGGGGTAATGGCTACACCTTC	CSVDPPGGNGYTF
-	TRBV28	TRBJ2-4	16	-	TGTGCCAGCACCCCTCTCACAGGGTTAGCCAAAAACATTCAGTACTTC	CASTPLTGLAKNIQYF
TRBD1	TRBV2	TRBJ1-1	14	-	TGTGCCAGCAGCCCCGGGACAGGGCGGACTGAAGCTTTCTTT	CASSPGTGRTEAFF
TRBD1	TRBV28	TRBJ2-7	14	-	TGTGCCAGCTCATACCGGGACAGTGACTACGAGCAGTACTTC	CASSYRDSDYEQYF
-	TRBV7-2	TRBJ2-7	19	-	TGTGCCAGCAGCTTAAAAGAGGACAGTAGCGGTCCGAGCTCCTACGAGCAGTACTTC	CASSLKEDSSGPSSYEQYF
-	TRBV27	TRBJ1-2	15	-	TGTGCCAGCAGTTTAGGAGCCATTTCCAACTATGGCTACACCTTC	CASSLGAISNYGYTF